This TCR beta chain stems from a study of long-term antiretroviral therapy in people with HIV. The study, taken as a whole, reports: Sampling of blood ran from about 2004 to 2018, and older ART regimens were possibly in use.

Researchers ran immunoSEQ v3.0 at survey level. Sequencing used immunoSEQ multiplex PCR; TCRdb keeps in-frame clones, though not all of them. The table lists about 16,000 clones, less than 80% of them singletons. Of note for this clone: Antigen specificity is unknown.

Trimming pared 6 bases from V and 1 base from J, leaving 7 bases between. Looked up from germline, CDR1 is MNHEY and CDR2 is SVGAGI. This CDR3 region has 14 residues. This TCR was sampled from a woman in her forties or fifties with HIV. The chain uses TRBV6-5 and TRBJ1-6; D uncertain. This sample comprised unsorted PBMCs, obtained 1.5 years before starting antiretroviral therapy. The CDR3 spells CASRPASYNSPLHF. As DNA, the CDR3 is TGTGCCAGCAGGCCGGCATCCTATAATTCACCCCTCCACTTT.